Listed here is a single TCR beta chain. The antigen is unknown. The V gene lost 0 bases and the J gene lost 7 bases, with 19 bases spanning the gap. CDR3 size: 17 residues. Germline V CDR1 and CDR2: SEHNR, FQNEAQ (reference sequence). Some clones are missing from TCRdb's copy, which holds only in-frame ones; the method was immunoSEQ multiplex PCR. The table includes about 130,000 clones, 75% to 90% detected once. The sample belongs to a study of identifying expanded T cells in peripheral blood. Overall study results and limits: Across healthy donors, higher total template counts meant significantly greater two-week count variance. Over approximately two and four weeks, about 16 and 19 clones changed, versus around 1.3 between replicates.

The chain carries TRBV7-9 and TRBJ1-5; a possible D gene is TRBD1 (5 bases). The sequencing sample was made of blood. This receptor was identified in a person aged 18-70 years in good health. The CDR3 loop is CASSLAGLRALEQPQHF. CDR3 DNA sequence: TGTGCCAGCAGCTTAGCGGGACTAAGGGCCCTGGAACAGCCCCAGCATTTT.